This T cell receptor beta chain is from a study of T cells expressing NK-cell markers. A 5'RACE template switching approach incorporating UMIs was used to make TCR beta cDNA. TCRdb reprocessed the 5' RACE reads and keeps a single row for each CDR3 protein, giving no DNA. Its listing shows over 150,000 distinct CDR3 sequences. Germline-derived CDR1 and CDR2 are SNHLY and FYNNEI. The CDR3 length is 15 residues. Material: blood T cells: a sorted CD56 or NKG2C T cell subset, CD4+ or CD8+ T cells, or bulk PBMC T cells (not recorded which). This receptor was identified in a man aged 18-69 years in good health. The V and J genes are TRBV2 and TRBJ2-4; TCRdb's D call, TRBD1, is unchecked because there is no DNA. CDR3 sequence: CASIREGVPMNIQYF. Complete variable domain (other parts from reference TRBV2 and TRBJ2-4): EPEVTQTPSHQVTQMGQEVILRCVPISNHLYFYWYRQILGQKVEFLVSFYNNEISEKSEIFDDQFSVERPDGSNFTLKIRSTKLEDSAMYFCASIREGVPMNIQYFGAGTRLSVL.